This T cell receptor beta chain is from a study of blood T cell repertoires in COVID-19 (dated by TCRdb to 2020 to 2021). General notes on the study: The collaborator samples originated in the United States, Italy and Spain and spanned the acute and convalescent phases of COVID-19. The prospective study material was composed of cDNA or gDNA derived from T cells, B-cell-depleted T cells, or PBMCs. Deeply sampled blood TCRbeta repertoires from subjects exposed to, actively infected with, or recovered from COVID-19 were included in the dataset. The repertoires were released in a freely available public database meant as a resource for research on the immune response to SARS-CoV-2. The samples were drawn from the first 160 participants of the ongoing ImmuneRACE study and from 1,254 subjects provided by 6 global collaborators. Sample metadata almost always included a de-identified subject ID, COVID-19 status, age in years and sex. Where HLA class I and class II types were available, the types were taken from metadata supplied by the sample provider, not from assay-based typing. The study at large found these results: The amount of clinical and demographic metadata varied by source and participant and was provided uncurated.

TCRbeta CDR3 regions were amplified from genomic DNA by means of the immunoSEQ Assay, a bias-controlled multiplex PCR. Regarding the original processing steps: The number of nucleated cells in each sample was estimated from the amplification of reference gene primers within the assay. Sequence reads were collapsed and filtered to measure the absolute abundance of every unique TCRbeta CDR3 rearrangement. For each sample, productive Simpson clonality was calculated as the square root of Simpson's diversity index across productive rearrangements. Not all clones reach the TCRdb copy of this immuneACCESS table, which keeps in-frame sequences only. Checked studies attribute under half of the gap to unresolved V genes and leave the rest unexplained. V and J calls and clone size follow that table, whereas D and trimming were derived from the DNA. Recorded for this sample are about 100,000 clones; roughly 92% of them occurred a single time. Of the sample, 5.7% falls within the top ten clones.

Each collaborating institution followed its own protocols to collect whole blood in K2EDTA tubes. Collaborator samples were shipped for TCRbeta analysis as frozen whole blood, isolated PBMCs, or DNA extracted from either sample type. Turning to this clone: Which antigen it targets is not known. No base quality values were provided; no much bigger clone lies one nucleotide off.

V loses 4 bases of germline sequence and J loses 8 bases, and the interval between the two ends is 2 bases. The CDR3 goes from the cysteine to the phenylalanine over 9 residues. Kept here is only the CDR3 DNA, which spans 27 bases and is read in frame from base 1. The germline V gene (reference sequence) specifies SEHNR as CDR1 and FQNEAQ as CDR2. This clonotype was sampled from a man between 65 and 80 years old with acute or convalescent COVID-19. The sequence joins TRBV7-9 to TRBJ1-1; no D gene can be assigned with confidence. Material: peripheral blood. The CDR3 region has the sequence CASSSEAFF. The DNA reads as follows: TGTGCCAGCAGCTCAGAAGCTTTCTTT.